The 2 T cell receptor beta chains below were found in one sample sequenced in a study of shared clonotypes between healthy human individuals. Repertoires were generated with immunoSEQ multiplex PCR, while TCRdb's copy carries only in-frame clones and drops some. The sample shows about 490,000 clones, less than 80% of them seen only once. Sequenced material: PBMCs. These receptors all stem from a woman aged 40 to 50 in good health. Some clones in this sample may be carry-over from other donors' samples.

In DNA form, the CDR3 reads TGTGCCAGCAGCTTCGGGGTAGCGCGCACTGAAGCTTTCTTT. Its translation: CASSFGVARTEAFF. The V gene is TRBV5-5, the J gene TRBJ1-1; D remains unclear. The CDR3 extends over 14 amino acids. Germline CDR1 SGHKS, CDR2 YYEKEE (reference sequence). With 2 bases removed from V and 4 bases from J, the gap between germline ends came to 12 bases.

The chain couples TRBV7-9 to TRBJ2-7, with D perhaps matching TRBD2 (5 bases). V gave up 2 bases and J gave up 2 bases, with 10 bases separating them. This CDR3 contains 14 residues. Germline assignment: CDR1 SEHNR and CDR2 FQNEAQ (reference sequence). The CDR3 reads CASSLRTGPYEQYF. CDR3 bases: TGTGCCAGCAGCTTAAGGACTGGACCCTACGAGCAGTACTTC.